The source of this TCR beta chain is a study of regulatory T cells in long-lasting Graves disease. Time point noted: newly diagnosed GD, antithyroid drugs for less than 3 months. Researchers made the TCR library from RNA that was extracted from PBMCs. Germline V CDR1 and CDR2: MDHEN, SYDVKM. The CDR3 totals 12 residues. V was clipped by 6 bases and J by 6 bases; unmatched bases: 5. Assembly of TCR beta libraries relied on iRepertoire HTBI primers together with Arm-PCR of CDR3 regions. MiXCR, applied by TCRdb to the multiplex PCR reads, yields one record per CDR3 protein. Of about 530,000 distinct CDR3 sequences detected, around 16% appear once; the ten largest clones hold 20% to 25%. The sample holds many counts of this clonotype. The sample was also linked to a second study, of T cells in Graves' hyperthyroidism and ophthalmopathy.

This sequence originates from a woman aged 35-65 years with Graves disease. V usage is TRBV28 and J usage is TRBJ2-7; 7 bases map to TRBD1. Here the sequenced sample was peripheral blood mononuclear cells (PBMCs), taken at new diagnosis, from a patient treated with antithyroid drugs. The CDR3 sequence is CASRTTGIEQYF. Written as DNA, the CDR3 is TGTGCCAGCAGGACGACAGGGATCGAGCAGTACTTC.